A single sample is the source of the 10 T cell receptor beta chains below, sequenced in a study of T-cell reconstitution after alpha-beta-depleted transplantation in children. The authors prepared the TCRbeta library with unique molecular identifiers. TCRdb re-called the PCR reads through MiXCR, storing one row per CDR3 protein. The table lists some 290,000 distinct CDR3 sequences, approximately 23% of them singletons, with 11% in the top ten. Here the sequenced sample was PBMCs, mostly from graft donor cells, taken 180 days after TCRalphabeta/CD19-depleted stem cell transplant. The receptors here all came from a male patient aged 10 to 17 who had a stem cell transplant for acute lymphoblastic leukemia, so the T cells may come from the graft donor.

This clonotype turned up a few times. The CDR3 coding sequence is TGTGCCAGCAGCTTAGCGGGTATAGTAGCGGGTAGCCTACCTGGAGATACGCAGTATTTT. Translated: CASSLAGIVAGSLPGDTQYF. The chain uses TRBV11-1 and TRBJ2-3; TRBD2 matches 7 bases. This CDR3 is built from 20 residues. V trimming: 0 bases; J trimming: 5 bases; junction bases outside the gene matches: 20. CDR1 SGHAT and CDR2 FQDESV come from the germline V gene (reference sequence).

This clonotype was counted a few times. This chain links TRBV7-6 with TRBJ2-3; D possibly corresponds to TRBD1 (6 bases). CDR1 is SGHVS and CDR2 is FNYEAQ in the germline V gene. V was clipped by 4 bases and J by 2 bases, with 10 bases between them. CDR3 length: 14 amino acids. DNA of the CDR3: TGTGCCAGCAGCTCCGGACAGACCACAGATACGCAGTATTTT. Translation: CASSSGQTTDTQYF.

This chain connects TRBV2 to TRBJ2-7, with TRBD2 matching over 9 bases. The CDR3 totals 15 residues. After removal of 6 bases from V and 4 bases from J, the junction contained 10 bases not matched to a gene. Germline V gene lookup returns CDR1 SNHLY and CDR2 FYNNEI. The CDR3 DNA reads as TGTGCCAGCAGGTTTGGAGCGGGAGGCTTTTACGAGCAGTACTTC. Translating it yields CASRFGAGGFYEQYF. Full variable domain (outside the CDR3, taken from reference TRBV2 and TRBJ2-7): EPEVTQTPSHQVTQMGQEVILRCVPISNHLYFYWYRQILGQKVEFLVSFYNNEISEKSEIFDDQFSVERPDGSNFTLKIRSTKLEDSAMYFCASRFGAGGFYEQYFGPGTRLTVT.

The CDR3 DNA reads as TGTGCCAGCAGCCCACGCCAGAAGATTCGCTTGAAATACAATGAGCAGTTCTTC. Translating it yields CASSPRQKIRLKYNEQFF. V and J are TRBV9 and TRBJ2-1, with D hard to call. The germline V and J ends were trimmed by 4 bases and 4 bases, with 24 bases remaining between them. The CDR3 contains 18 residues. Germline V lookup: CDR1 SGDLS, CDR2 YYNGEE.

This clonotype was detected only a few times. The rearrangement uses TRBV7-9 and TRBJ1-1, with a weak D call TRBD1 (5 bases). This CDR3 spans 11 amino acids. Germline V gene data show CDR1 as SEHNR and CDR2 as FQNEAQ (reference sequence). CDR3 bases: TGTGCTATAAGGGGTACCACTGAAGCTTTCTTT. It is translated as CAIRGTTEAFF.

CDR3 sequence (DNA): TGTGCCAGCGAAGTCCGTAGTTCCTACAATGAGCAGTTCTTC. The encoded protein is CASEVRSSYNEQFF. The V call is TRBV21-1, the J call TRBJ2-1; the table's D call TRBD2 went unverified against the DNA. TRBV21-1 is termed a pseudogene. The length of the CDR3 is 14 residues.

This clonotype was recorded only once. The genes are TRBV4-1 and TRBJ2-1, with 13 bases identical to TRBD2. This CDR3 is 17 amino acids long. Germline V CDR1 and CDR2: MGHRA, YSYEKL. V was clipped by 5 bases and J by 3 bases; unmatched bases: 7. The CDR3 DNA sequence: TGCGCCAGCAGCGGTCGGACTAGCGGGAGCGGCTACAATGAGCAGTTCTTC. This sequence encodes CASSGRTSGSGYNEQFF.

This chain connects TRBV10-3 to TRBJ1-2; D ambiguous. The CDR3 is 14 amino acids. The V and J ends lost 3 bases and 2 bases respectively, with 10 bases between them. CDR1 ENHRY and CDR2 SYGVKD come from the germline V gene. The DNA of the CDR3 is TGTGCCATCAGTGACCCCGGTGGGAACTATGGCTACACCTTC. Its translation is CAISDPGGNYGYTF.

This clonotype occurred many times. This CDR3 reads CASRTAHVDYTGELFF. The CDR3 DNA reads as TGCGCCAGCAGGACAGCCCACGTTGATTACACCGGGGAGCTGTTTTTT. The J gene is TRBJ2-2, the V gene TRBV5-1, with D possibly matching TRBD1 (5 bases). Per the germline V gene, CDR1 is SGHRS and CDR2 is YFSETQ. This CDR3 spans 16 amino acids. The ends were cut back, 5 bases at V and 3 bases at J, with 17 bases in the middle.

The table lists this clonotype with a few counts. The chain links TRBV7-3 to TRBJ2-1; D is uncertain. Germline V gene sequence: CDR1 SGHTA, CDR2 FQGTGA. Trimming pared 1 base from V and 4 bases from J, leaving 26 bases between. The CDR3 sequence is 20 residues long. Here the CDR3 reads CASSLSPRFRGARGYNEQFF. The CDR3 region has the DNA TGTGCCAGCAGCTTAAGCCCCCGGTTTCGTGGAGCACGTGGGTACAATGAGCAGTTCTTC. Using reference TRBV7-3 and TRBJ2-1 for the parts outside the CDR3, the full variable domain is GAGVSQTPSNKVTEKGKYVELRCDPISGHTALYWYRQSLGQGPEFLIYFQGTGAADDSGLPNDRFFAVRPEGSVSTLKIQRTERGDSAVYLCASSLSPRFRGARGYNEQFFGPGTRLTVL.